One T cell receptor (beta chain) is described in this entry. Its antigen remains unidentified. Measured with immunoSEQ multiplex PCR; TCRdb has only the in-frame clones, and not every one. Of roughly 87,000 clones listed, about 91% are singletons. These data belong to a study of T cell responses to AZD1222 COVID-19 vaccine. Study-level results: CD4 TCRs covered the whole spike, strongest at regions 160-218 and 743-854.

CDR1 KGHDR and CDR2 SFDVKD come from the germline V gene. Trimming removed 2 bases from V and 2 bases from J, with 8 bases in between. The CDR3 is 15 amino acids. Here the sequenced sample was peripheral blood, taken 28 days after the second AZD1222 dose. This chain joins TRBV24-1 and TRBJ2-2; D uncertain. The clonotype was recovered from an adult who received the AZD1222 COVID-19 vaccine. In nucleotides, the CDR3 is TGTGCCACCAGTGATTGGGCCGACAACACCGGGGAGCTGTTTTTT. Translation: CATSDWADNTGELFF.